Shown below are 6 T cell receptor beta chains from a single sample sequenced in a study of Ad26.COV2.S vaccination and SARS-CoV-2 variants. Treatment meaning: about 20 received Ad26.COV2.S at low or high dose, single or two shots; roughly five received placebo; per-sample allocation not given. Sample collection was performed on day 63 after the first vaccine or placebo injection. Clones were read by immunoSEQ multiplex PCR, and TCRdb kept only the in-frame ones, dropping some. The profile shows about 350,000 clones, approximately 84% of them singletons. Sample: peripheral blood, taken in a trial of Ad26.COV2.S vaccine versus placebo. These receptors were taken from a person aged 18-60 years who received the Ad26.COV2.S COVID-19 vaccine or a placebo.

The chain uses TRBV6-2 or TRBV6-3 and TRBJ2-7; 8 bases align to TRBD1. J gave up 4 bases and V 5 bases, and 1 base lay outside the gene matches. There are 12 residues in the CDR3. Germline V gives CDR1 MNHEY, CDR2 SVGEGT. In DNA form, the CDR3 reads TGTGCCAGCAGTCGACAGGGGTACGAGCAGTACTTC. The encoded protein is CASSRQGYEQYF.

This chain uses TRBV11-2 with TRBJ1-2; TRBD1 is a possible D gene (6 bases). The CDR3 has 14 residues. The V gene lost 3 bases and the J gene lost 4 bases, with 12 bases spanning the gap. Germline V gene data show CDR1 as SGHAT and CDR2 as FQNNGV. This CDR3 reads CASSFRGAAYGYTF. The CDR3 nucleotides are TGTGCCAGCAGCTTCAGGGGCGCCGCCTATGGCTACACCTTC.

This clone appeared a single time. V usage is TRBV5-1 and J usage is TRBJ2-7, with 8 bases identical to TRBD2. CDR1 SGHRS and CDR2 YFSETQ come from the germline V gene. The CDR3 is made up of 16 amino acids. After removal of 4 bases from V and 3 bases from J, the junction contained 12 bases not matched to a gene. The CDR3: CASSPSPAGANYEQYF. The CDR3 DNA sequence: TGCGCCAGCAGCCCGTCTCCAGCGGGGGCGAACTACGAGCAGTACTTC.

The chain combines TRBV3-1 (or the pseudogene TRBV3-2) with TRBJ2-3, with TRBD2 as a possible D gene (7 bases). Germline-derived CDR1 and CDR2 are LGHDT and YNNKEL (reference sequence). Trimming shortened V by 1 base and J by 6 bases, and 17 bases separated the two germline ends. The CDR3 length is 16 residues. CDR3 sequence (DNA): TGTGCCAGCAGCCAAGCGGCGTCCCGGGGGGCGGATACGCAGTATTTT. It encodes CASSQAASRGADTQYF.

Written as DNA, the CDR3 is TGTGCCAGCAGCGTAGACGGGACCGTCAATGAGCAGTTCTTC. It encodes CASSVDGTVNEQFF. The V call is TRBV9, the J call TRBJ2-1; either TRBD1 or TRBD2 may fit D (5 bases each). This CDR3 has 14 amino acids. V was shortened by 0 bases and J by 6 bases, with 10 bases between the two germline ends. Per germline, CDR1 SGDLS and CDR2 YYNGEE.

The J gene is TRBJ1-5, the V gene TRBV19; 9 bases match TRBD1. V was clipped by 4 bases and J by 4 bases; unmatched bases: 5. The CDR3 has 15 amino acids. Germline CDR1 reads LNHDA; CDR2 reads SQIVND (reference sequence). The CDR3 DNA is TGTGCCAGTAGTAGACAGGGGGGACCGAATCAGCCCCAGCATTTT. The encoded protein is CASSRQGGPNQPQHF.